These 9 T cell receptor beta chains came from one sample sequenced in a study of blood T cell repertoires in COVID-19. Sequencing used immunoSEQ multiplex PCR; TCRdb keeps in-frame clones, though not all of them. This table holds 310,000 or so clones, roughly 87% found once. The source material was peripheral blood. The receptor set was obtained from a man under 40 with COVID-19, enrolled during active disease.

The chain carries TRBV7-2 and TRBJ2-7, with 7 bases identical to TRBD1. Looked up from germline, CDR1 is SGHTA and CDR2 is FQGNSA. The CDR3 runs 13 residues. V lost 5 bases to trimming and J lost 5 bases; unmatched junction nucleotides: 6. CDR3 DNA: TGTGCCAGCAGCCTGGACAGGCGCGACGAGCAGTACTTC. It translates to CASSLDRRDEQYF. The full variable domain, completed using reference TRBV7-2 and TRBJ2-7, is GAGVSQSPSNKVTEKGKDVELRCDPISGHTALYWYRQSLGQGLEFLIYFQGNSAPDKSGLPSDRFSAERTGGSVSTLTIQRTQQEDSAVYLCASSLDRRDEQYFGPGTRLTVT.

The genes are TRBV5-1 and TRBJ1-2; 10 bases are a match to TRBD1. The length of the CDR3 is 16 residues. The germline V gene encodes CDR1 SGHRS and CDR2 YFSETQ. Unmatched junction bases numbered 2, after V lost 0 bases and J lost 0 bases. In DNA form, the CDR3 reads TGCGCCAGCAGCTTGGGACAGGGGGCCGCTAACTATGGCTACACCTTC. Protein product: CASSLGQGAANYGYTF.

J is TRBJ2-7 and V is TRBV6-2 or TRBV6-3, with a weak D call TRBD1 (5 bases). The V end lost 4 bases, the J end lost 1 base, and 11 bases lay between the germline ends. Germline V lookup: CDR1 MNHEY, CDR2 SVGEGT. The CDR3 is made up of 14 amino acids. CDR3 protein: CASSFPTVSYEQYF. In nucleotides, the CDR3 is TGTGCCAGCAGTTTCCCGACAGTATCCTACGAGCAGTACTTC.

This chain joins TRBV7-2 and TRBJ1-5, with D possibly being TRBD1 (6 bases). The V gene's germline CDR1 is SGHTA and CDR2 FQGNSA. The CDR3 has 14 residues. V lost 6 bases, J lost 5 bases, and 14 bases lay in between. This chain's CDR3 is CASRPGAGDQPQHF. The CDR3 nucleotides read TGTGCCAGCAGGCCAGGGGCCGGGGATCAGCCCCAGCATTTT.

The genes are TRBV19 and TRBJ1-2; maybe TRBD1 (6 bases). The CDR3 has 14 amino acids. CDR1 and CDR2 from the germline V gene are LNHDA and SQIVND (reference sequence). Trimming took off 5 bases at V and 5 bases at J, with 15 bases between the two ends. The CDR3 protein is CASSPRDRLYGYTF. The CDR3 DNA sequence: TGTGCCAGTAGTCCCCGTGACAGGTTATATGGCTACACCTTC.

The gene calls are TRBV19 and TRBJ2-2, with 7 bases identical to TRBD1. J gave up 2 bases and V 6 bases, and 3 bases lay outside the gene matches. This CDR3 has 14 amino acids. CDR1 and CDR2 (germline): LNHDA, SQIVND (reference sequence). CDR3 protein: CASSWDSNTGELFF. For the CDR3, the DNA is TGTGCCAGTAGCTGGGACAGCAACACCGGGGAGCTGTTTTTT.

V gene TRBV30 combines with J gene TRBJ1-2; D might be TRBD1 (6 bases). V was cut by 3 bases and J by 6 bases, with 14 bases left in between. The CDR3 loop spans 13 amino acids. Germline V gene sequence: CDR1 GTSNPN, CDR2 SVGIG (reference sequence). The CDR3 loop reads CAWSETGKHGYTF. The CDR3 DNA reads TGTGCCTGGAGCGAAACAGGGAAGCATGGCTACACCTTC.

This clone was picked up a small number of times. Other DNA sequences in this sample translate to the same CDR3. This chain joins TRBV27 and TRBJ2-7, with TRBD2 identical over 16 bases. CDR1 and CDR2 (germline): MNHEY, SMNVEV (reference sequence). Trimming at V came to 3 bases and at J to 3 bases, leaving 2 bases not matched to a gene. CDR3 length equals 16 residues. CDR3 bases: TGTGCCAGCAGTTTGGGACTAGCGGGAGGGGGCTACGAGCAGTACTTC. Translated: CASSLGLAGGGYEQYF.

V and J are TRBV7-3 and TRBJ2-5; maybe TRBD1 (6 bases). The CDR3 consists of 16 residues. In germline, CDR1 is SGHTA, CDR2 FQGTGA. The V end lost 1 base, the J end lost 4 bases, and 16 bases lay between the germline ends. In DNA, the CDR3 is TGTGCCAGCAGCTTAAAGGCTACAGGGTCCGGAGAGACCCAGTACTTC. Translated, it gives CASSLKATGSGETQYF.